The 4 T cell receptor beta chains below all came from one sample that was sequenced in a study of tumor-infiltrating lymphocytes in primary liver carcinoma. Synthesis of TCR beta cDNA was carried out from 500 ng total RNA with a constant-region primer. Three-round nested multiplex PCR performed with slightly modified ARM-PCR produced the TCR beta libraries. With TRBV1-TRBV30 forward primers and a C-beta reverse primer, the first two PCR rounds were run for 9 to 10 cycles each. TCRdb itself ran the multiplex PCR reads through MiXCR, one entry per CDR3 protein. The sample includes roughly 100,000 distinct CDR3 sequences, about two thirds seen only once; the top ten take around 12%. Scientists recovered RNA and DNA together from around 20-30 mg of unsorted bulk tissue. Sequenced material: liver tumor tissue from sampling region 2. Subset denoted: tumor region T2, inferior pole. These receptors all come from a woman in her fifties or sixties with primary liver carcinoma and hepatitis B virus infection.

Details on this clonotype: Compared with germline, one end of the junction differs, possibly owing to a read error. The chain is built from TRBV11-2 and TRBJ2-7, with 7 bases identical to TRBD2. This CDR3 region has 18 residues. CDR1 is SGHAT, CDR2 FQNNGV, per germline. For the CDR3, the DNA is TGTGGCAGCAGCTTAAGCGGATCCCTTGCGGGAGTCTCTTACGAGCAGTACTTC. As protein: CGSSLSGSLAGVSYEQYF.

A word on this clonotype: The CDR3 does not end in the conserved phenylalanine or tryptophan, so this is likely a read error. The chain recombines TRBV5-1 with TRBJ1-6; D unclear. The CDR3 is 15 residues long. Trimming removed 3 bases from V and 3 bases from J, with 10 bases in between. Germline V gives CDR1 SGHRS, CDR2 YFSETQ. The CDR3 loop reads CASSYDTYYNSPLHI. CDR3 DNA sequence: TGCGCCAGCAGCTATGACACCTACTATAATTCACCCCTCCACATT.

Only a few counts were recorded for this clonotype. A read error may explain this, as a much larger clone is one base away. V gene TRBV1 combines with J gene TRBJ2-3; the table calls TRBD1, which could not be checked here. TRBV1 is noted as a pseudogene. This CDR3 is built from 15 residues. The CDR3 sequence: CTSSHRRGRTDTQYF. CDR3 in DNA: TGCACCAGCAGCCATAGGCGGGGCCGCACAGATACGCAGTATTTT.

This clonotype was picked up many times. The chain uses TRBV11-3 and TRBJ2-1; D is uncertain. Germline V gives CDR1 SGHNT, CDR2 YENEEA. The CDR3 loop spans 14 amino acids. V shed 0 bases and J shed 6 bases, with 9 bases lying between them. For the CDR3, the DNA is TGTGCCAGCAGCTTAGATCACGTGGGCAATGAGCAGTTCTTC. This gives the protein CASSLDHVGNEQFF. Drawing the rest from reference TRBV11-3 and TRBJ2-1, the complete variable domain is EAGVVQSPRYKIIEKKQPVAFWCNPISGHNTLYWYLQNLGQGPELLIRYENEEAVDDSQLPKDRFSAERLKGVDSTLKIQPAELGDSAVYLCASSLDHVGNEQFFGPGTRLTVL.